The 5 T cell receptor beta chains given below trace back to one sample, sequenced in a study of type 1 and type 2 diabetes patients. Genomic DNA was the PCR template. A primer set of 30 forward and 13 reverse primers amplified the CDR3. MiXCR, run by TCRdb on the multiplex PCR reads, gives a single entry per CDR3 protein. The table shows about 290,000 distinct CDR3 sequences, with over 45% occurring only once. The sequenced sample was peripheral blood mononuclear cells (PBMCs). All receptors derive from a young man with type 2 diabetes.

The chain employs TRBV19 and TRBJ2-7, with D perhaps given as TRBD1 or TRBD2 (5 bases each). Between the trimmed V and J ends, which lost 10 bases and 2 bases, there was a span of 24 bases. Germline V gene sequence: CDR1 LNHDA, CDR2 SQIVND (reference sequence). This CDR3 spans 16 amino acids. This chain's CDR3 is CAISPRGRMSPYEQYF. DNA for the CDR3: TGTGCCATCTCCCCACGGGGCAGAATGAGTCCCTACGAGCAGTACTTC.

As for this clonotype: It is likely a read error, because the conserved phenylalanine at the end of the CDR3 is missing. The DNA is omitted, as the CDR3 cannot be located on it reliably, and the CDR3 follows TCRdb's listing. The chain is built from TRBV7-2 and TRBJ2-6; the tabulated D call, TRBD2, remains unverified against the DNA. The CDR3 spans 8 residues, counting both ends. Per germline, CDR1 SGHTA and CDR2 FQGNSA. Here the CDR3 reads CASSLVAG.

This clonotype has a handful of counts. This chain joins TRBV15 and TRBJ2-7; unclear D gene. The CDR3 totals 14 residues. From germline, CDR1 is LNHNV and CDR2 YYDKDF (reference sequence). V was pared by 3 bases and J by 0 bases, with 9 bases between. For the CDR3, the DNA is TGTGCCACCAGCAGGGACGTCGACTCCTACGAGCAGTACTTC. This codes for CATSRDVDSYEQYF.

This clonotype was counted ten times or more. The chain joins TRBV25-1 to TRBJ2-3; no definite D call. The CDR3 covers 12 residues. The V gene's germline CDR1 is MGHDK and CDR2 SYGVNS. V shed 9 bases and J shed 2 bases, with 9 bases lying between them. DNA of the CDR3: TGTGCCAGTCAAAGCCCCACAGATACGCAGTATTTT. Protein: CASQSPTDTQYF.

The genes are TRBV7-3 and TRBJ2-2, with D hard to call. V was cut by 4 bases and J by 6 bases, with 9 bases left in between. This CDR3 is 13 amino acids long. Germline CDR1 is SGHTA and CDR2 is FQGTGA. CDR3 sequence reads: CASSSERAGELFF. In DNA form, the CDR3 reads TGTGCCAGCAGCTCAGAACGGGCCGGGGAGCTGTTTTTT.